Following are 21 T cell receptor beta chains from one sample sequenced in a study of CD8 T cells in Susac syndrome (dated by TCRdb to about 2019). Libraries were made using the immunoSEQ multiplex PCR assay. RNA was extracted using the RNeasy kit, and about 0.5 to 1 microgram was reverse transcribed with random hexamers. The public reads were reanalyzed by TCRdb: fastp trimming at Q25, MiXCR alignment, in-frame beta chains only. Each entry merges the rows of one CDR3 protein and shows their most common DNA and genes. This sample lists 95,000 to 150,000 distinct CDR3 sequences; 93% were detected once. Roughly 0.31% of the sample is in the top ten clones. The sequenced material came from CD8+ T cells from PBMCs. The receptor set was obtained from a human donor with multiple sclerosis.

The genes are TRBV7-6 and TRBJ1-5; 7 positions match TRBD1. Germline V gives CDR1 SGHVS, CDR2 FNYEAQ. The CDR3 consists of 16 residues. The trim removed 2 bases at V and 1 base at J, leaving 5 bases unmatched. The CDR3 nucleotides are TGTGCCAGCAGCTTACAGGGGGGCAGGAGCAATCAGCCCCAGCATTTT. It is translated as CASSLQGGRSNQPQHF. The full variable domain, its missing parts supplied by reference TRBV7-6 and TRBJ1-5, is GAGVSQSPRYKVTKRGQDVALRCDPISGHVSLYWYRQALGQGPEFLTYFNYEAQQDKSGLPNDRFSAERPEGSISTLTIQRTEQRDSAMYRCASSLQGGRSNQPQHFGDGTRLSIL.

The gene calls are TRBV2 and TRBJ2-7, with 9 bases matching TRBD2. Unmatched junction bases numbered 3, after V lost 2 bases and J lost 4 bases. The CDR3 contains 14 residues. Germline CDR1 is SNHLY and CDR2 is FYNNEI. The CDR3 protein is CASSERAGGYEQYV. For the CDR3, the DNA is TGTGCCAGCAGTGAAAGAGCGGGAGGTTACGAGCAGTACGTC.

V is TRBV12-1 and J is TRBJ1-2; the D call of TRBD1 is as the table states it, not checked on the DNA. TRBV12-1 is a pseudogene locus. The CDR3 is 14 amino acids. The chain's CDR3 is CASSPQGCLDGYTF. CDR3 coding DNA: TGTGCCAGCAGCCCTCAGGGGTGCCTGGATGGCTACACCTTC.

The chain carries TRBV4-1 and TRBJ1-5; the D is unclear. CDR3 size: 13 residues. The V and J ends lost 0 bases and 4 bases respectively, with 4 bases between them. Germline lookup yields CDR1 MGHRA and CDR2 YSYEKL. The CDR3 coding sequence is TGCGCCAGCAGCCAAGAGCCTAATCAGCCCCAGCATTTT. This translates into CASSQEPNQPQHF.

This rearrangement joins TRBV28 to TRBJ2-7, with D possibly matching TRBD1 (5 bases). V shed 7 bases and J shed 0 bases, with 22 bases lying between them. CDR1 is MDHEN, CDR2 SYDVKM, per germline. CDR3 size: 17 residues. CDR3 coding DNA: TGTGCCAGCACCCCGGTGAGGTTGGACACCCACTCCTACGAGCAGTACTTC. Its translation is CASTPVRLDTHSYEQYF.

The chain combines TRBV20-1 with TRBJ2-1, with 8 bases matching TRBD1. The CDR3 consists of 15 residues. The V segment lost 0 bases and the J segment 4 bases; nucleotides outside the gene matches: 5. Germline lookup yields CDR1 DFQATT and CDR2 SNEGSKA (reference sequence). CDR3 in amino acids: CSARDRDRPYNEQFF. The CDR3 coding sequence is TGCAGTGCTAGAGACCGGGACAGGCCGTACAATGAGCAGTTCTTC.

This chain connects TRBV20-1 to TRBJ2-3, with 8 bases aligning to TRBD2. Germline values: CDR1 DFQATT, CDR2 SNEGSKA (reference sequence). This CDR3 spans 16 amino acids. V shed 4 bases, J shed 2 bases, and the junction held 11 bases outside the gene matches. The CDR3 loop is CSAMNFLREVTDTQYF. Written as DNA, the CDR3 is TGCAGTGCTATGAATTTCTTGCGGGAGGTCACAGATACGCAGTATTTT.

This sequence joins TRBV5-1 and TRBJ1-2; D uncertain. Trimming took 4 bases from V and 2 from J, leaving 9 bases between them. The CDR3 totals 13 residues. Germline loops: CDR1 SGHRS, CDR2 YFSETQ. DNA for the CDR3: TGCGCCAGCAGCCAGCTCCCCAACTATGGCTACACCTTC. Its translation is CASSQLPNYGYTF.

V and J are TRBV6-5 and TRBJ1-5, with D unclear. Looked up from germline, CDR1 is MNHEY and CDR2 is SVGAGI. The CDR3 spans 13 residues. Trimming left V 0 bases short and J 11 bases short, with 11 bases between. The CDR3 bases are TGTGCCAGCAGTTACTCGATCAGCACTGCCCAGCATTTT. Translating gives CASSYSISTAQHF.

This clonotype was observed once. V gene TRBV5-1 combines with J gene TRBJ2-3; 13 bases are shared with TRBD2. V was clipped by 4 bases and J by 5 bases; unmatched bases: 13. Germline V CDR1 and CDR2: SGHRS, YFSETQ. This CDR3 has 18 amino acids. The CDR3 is CASSQGLAGHSRGDTQYF. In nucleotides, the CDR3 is TGCGCCAGCAGCCAGGGACTAGCGGGACACTCACGGGGAGATACGCAGTATTTT.

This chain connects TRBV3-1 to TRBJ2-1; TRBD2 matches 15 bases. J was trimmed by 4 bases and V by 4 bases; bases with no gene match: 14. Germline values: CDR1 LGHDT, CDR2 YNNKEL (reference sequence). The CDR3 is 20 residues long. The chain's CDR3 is CASSPGTSGRLVLGYNEQFF. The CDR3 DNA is TGTGCCAGCAGCCCGGGGACTAGCGGGAGGTTGGTCTTGGGATACAATGAGCAGTTCTTC.

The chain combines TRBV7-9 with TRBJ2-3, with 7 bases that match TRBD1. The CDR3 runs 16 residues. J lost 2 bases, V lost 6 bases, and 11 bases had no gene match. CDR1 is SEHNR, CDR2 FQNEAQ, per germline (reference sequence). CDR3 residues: CASSSGQDETTDTQYF. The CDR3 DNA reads TGTGCCAGCAGTTCCGGACAGGATGAGACCACAGATACGCAGTATTTT. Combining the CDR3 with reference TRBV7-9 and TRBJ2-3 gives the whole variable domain DTGVSQNPRHKITKRGQNVTFRCDPISEHNRLYWYRQTLGQGPEFLTYFQNEAQLEKSRLLSDRFSAERPKGSFSTLEIQRTEQGDSAMYLCASSSGQDETTDTQYFGPGTRLTVL.

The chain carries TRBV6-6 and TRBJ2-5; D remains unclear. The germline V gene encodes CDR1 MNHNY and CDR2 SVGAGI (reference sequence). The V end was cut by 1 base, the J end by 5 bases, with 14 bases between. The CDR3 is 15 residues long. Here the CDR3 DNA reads TGTGCCAGCAGTTACTTTCGGCGCTCCCCGGAGACCCAGTACTTC. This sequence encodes CASSYFRRSPETQYF.

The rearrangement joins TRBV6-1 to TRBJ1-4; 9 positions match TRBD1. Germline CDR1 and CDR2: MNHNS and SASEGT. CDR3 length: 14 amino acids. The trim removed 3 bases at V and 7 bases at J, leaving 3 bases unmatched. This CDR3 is CASSDDRGSEKLFF. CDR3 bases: TGTGCCAGCAGTGACGACAGGGGGAGTGAAAAACTGTTTTTT.

The CDR3 spells CASSLGWRANTEAFF. As DNA, the CDR3 is TGTGCCAGCAGCTTAGGGTGGAGGGCGAACACTGAAGCTTTCTTT. The chain carries TRBV7-9 and TRBJ1-1; D is ambiguous. This CDR3 spans 15 amino acids. V dropped 1 base and J dropped 1 base, with 10 bases sitting between them. Germline values: CDR1 SEHNR, CDR2 FQNEAQ (reference sequence).

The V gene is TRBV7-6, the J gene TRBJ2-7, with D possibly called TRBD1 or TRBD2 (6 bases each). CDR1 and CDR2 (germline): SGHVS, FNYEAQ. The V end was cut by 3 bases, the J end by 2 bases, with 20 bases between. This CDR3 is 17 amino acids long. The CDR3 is CASSFMGAGIRPYEQYV. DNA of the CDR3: TGTGCCAGCAGCTTTATGGGGGCGGGGATCAGACCCTACGAGCAGTACGTC.

CDR3 bases: TGTGCCAGCAGCTTGTACGGGACCTACGAGCAGTACGTC. The encoded protein is CASSLYGTYEQYV. V gene TRBV5-4 combines with J gene TRBJ2-7; D possibly corresponds to TRBD2 (5 bases). Germline V gene data show CDR1 as SGHNT and CDR2 as YYREEE (reference sequence). The CDR3 covers 13 residues. V lost 1 base to trimming and J lost 2 bases, with 7 bases between them.

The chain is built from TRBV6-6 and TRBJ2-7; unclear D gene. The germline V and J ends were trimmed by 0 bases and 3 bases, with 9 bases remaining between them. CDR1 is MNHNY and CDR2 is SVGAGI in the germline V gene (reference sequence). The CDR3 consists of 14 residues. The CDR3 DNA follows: TGTGCCAGCAGTTACTCAGGCGGCGGCTACGAGCAGTACGTC. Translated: CASSYSGGGYEQYV.

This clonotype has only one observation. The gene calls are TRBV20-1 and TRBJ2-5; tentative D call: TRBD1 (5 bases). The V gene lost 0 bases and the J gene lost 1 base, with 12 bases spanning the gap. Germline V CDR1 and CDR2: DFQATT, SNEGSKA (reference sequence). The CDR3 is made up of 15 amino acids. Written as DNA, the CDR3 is TGCAGTGCTAGAGATCTAGACAGCCTCCAAGAGACCCAGTACTTC. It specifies CSARDLDSLQETQYF.

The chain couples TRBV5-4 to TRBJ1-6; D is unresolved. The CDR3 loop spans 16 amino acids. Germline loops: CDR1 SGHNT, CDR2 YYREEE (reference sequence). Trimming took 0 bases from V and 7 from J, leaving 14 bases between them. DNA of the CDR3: TGTGCCAGCAGCTTGGTTCCGGGAAAGATCAATTCACCCCTCCACTTT. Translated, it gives CASSLVPGKINSPLHF.

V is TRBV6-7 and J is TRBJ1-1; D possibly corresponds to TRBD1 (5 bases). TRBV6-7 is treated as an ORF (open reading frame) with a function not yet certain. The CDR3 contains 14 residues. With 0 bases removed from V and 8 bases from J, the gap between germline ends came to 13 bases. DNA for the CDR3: TGTGCCAGCAGTTACTCGGGACGAGAAATCGAAGCTTTCTTT. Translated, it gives CASSYSGREIEAFF.